This TCR beta chain was documented in a study of CD8+CD57+ T cells in acquired aplastic anemia. Overall study: Sorted cells (CD4+ and CD8+) yielded DNA amounts that averaged approximately 3.1 ug. The average read count for CD4+ cells in healthy donors was roughly 10 million.

Study-wide points: Significant differences in CD8+ Simpson's diversity were not observed between patients and controls.

Regarding this clonotype: The antigen is not known.

For CDR3 and TCR beta VDJ profiling, genomic DNA was the template used. From the reads, TCRdb called clonotypes with MiXCR, one entry per CDR3 protein. The sample yields tens of thousands of distinct CDR3 sequences, about half seen once. The junction had 10 bases not matched to a gene; V was cut back by 8 bases and J by 5 bases. CDR3 length: 14 residues. In germline, CDR1 is SNHLY, CDR2 FYNNEI. The chain couples TRBV2 to TRBJ2-7; 9 bases are shared with TRBD1. The specimen was sorted CD4+, CD8+, or CD8+CD57+ T cells (not recorded which) from PBMCs. The source of this sequence is a human donor in good health, serving as a control. In DNA form, the CDR3 reads TGTGCCAGCTTGGCCGGGACAGGGATCCACGAGCAGTACTTC. Amino acid sequence: CASLAGTGIHEQYF. Full variable domain (remainder filled in from reference TRBV2 and TRBJ2-7): EPEVTQTPSHQVTQMGQEVILRCVPISNHLYFYWYRQILGQKVEFLVSFYNNEISEKSEIFDDQFSVERPDGSNFTLKIRSTKLEDSAMYFCASLAGTGIHEQYFGPGTRLTVT.